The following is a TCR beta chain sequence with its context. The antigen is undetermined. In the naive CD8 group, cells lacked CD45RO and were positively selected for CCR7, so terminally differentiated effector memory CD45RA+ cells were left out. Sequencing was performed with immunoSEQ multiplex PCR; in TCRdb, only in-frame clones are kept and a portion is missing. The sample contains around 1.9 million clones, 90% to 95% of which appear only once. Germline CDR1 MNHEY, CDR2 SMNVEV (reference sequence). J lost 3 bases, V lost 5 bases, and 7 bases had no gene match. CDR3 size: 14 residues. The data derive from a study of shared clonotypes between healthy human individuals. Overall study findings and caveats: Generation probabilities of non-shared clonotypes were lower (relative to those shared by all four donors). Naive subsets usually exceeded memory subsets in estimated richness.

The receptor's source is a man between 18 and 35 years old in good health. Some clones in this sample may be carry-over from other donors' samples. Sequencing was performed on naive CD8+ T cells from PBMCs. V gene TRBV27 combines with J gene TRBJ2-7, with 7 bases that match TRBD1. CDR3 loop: CASSATGSLYEQYF. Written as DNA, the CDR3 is TGTGCCAGCAGTGCGACAGGGTCCCTCTACGAGCAGTACTTC.